This T cell receptor (beta chain) came from a study of identical twins. There are a few counts of this clonotype. The target antigen is unknown. Looked up from germline, CDR1 is MNHNS and CDR2 is SASEGT. The V end lost 7 bases, the J end lost 0 bases, and 13 bases lay between the germline ends. The CDR3 extends over 14 amino acids. Whole-study results and caveats: Excess sharing by twins proved weaker in beta out-of-frame sequences. The authors noted that invariant MAIT and iNKT cells could partly confound zero-insertion analyses.

TCRdb used MiXCR to reprocess the 5' RACE reads, holding one entry per CDR3 protein. This sample has about 240,000 distinct CDR3 sequences, with 9.5% to 15% found just once. The same sample was also studied in work on yellow fever vaccine responses in identical twins.

Input material: memory (CD45RO+) T cells sorted from blood. This chain joins TRBV6-1 and TRBJ2-7; D is perhaps TRBD1 or TRBD2 (5 bases each). The sequence derives from a woman under 30 in good health. CDR3 protein: CASTTLGPSYEQYF. The CDR3 DNA reads TGTGCCAGCACCACCTTGGGACCCTCCTACGAGCAGTACTTC.